The 17 T cell receptor beta chains listed next were all sequenced from one sample in a study of PD-L1 blockade in urothelial cancer. Method: immunoSEQ multiplex PCR; TCRdb's copy keeps in-frame clones and lacks some. The repertoire holds some 80,000 clones, with approximately 86% as singletons. Sequencing used PBMCs, obtained around atezolizumab (anti-PD-L1) treatment. These TCRs come from a woman in her seventies with urothelial cancer.

This chain joins TRBV2 and TRBJ1-2; possible D gene TRBD1, 6 bases. V shed 3 bases and J shed 7 bases, with 12 bases lying between them. The CDR3 is 13 residues long. In germline, CDR1 is SNHLY, CDR2 FYNNEI. The CDR3 bases are TGTGCCAGCAGTGAGCGCACAGGGTTTGGCTACACCTTC. It yields the protein CASSERTGFGYTF.

This chain connects TRBV11-3 to TRBJ2-2, with TRBD1 identical over 7 bases. Looked up from germline, CDR1 is SGHNT and CDR2 is YENEEA. The V gene end was trimmed by 5 bases and the J gene end by 3 bases; junction bases not matched to a gene: 12. CDR3 length: 17 residues. Here the CDR3 DNA reads TGTGCCAGCAGCCCGCGTGAGTGGACAGGAGACACCGGGGAGCTGTTTTTT. Its translation: CASSPREWTGDTGELFF.

The DNA of the CDR3 is TGTGCCAGCAGCCCCCGGACTCTTCAGCCCCAGCATTTT. Encoded protein: CASSPRTLQPQHF. This rearrangement joins TRBV7-2 to TRBJ1-5; D not certain. Trimming removed 5 bases at V and 6 bases at J, with 11 bases between. This CDR3 region has 13 residues. Per germline, CDR1 SGHTA and CDR2 FQGNSA.

This sequence joins TRBV11-2 and TRBJ2-7; 10 bases are shared with TRBD1. The CDR3 extends over 15 amino acids. J gave up 6 bases and V 2 bases, and 7 bases lay outside the gene matches. Germline assignment: CDR1 SGHAT and CDR2 FQNNGV. CDR3 in amino acids: CASSLLGTGDFEQYF. DNA of the CDR3: TGTGCCAGCAGCTTACTCGGGACAGGGGACTTCGAGCAGTACTTC.

This chain joins TRBV11-2 and TRBJ1-2; 7 bases are a match to TRBD1. The length of the CDR3 is 14 residues. CDR1 SGHAT and CDR2 FQNNGV come from the germline V gene. The V gene end was trimmed by 0 bases and the J gene end by 4 bases; junction bases not matched to a gene: 2. The CDR3 here is CASSLEGQFYGYTF. CDR3 DNA: TGTGCCAGCAGCTTAGAGGGACAGTTCTATGGCTACACCTTC. The full variable domain, rest sourced from reference TRBV11-2 and TRBJ1-2, is EAGVAQSPRYKIIEKRQSVAFWCNPISGHATLYWYQQILGQGPKLLIQFQNNGVVDDSQLPKDRFSAERLKGVDSTLKIQPAKLEDSAVYLCASSLEGQFYGYTFGSGTRLTVV.

The V gene is TRBV9, the J gene TRBJ2-1, with 13 bases matching TRBD2. This CDR3 has 16 amino acids. The germline CDR1 and CDR2 sequences are SGDLS and YYNGEE. The J segment lost 5 bases and the V segment lost 4 bases, leaving 6 bases of the junction unmatched. CDR3 region: CASSQGTSGVNNEQFF. The CDR3 bases are TGTGCCAGCAGCCAGGGGACTAGCGGGGTAAACAATGAGCAGTTCTTC.

The chain couples TRBV9 to TRBJ1-5; D not resolved. Germline V lookup: CDR1 SGDLS, CDR2 YYNGEE. The V gene lost 4 bases and the J gene lost 4 bases, with 12 bases spanning the gap. This CDR3 is 14 amino acids long. The CDR3 region is CASSSGGENQPQHF. CDR3 nucleotide sequence: TGTGCCAGCAGCTCGGGTGGAGAGAATCAGCCCCAGCATTTT.

The chain carries TRBV6-1 and TRBJ2-7, with 9 bases aligning to TRBD2. This CDR3 has 15 residues. Germline trimming cut 1 base from V and 8 bases from J; bases unmatched to any gene: 9. Germline CDR1 and CDR2: MNHNS and SASEGT. CDR3 protein: CASSEGVAGEGKQYF. CDR3 DNA sequence: TGTGCCAGCAGTGAAGGAGTAGCGGGAGAGGGAAAGCAGTACTTC.

A single count supports this clone. The V and J genes are TRBV5-1 and TRBJ2-7; perhaps TRBD2 as D (5 bases). V lost 6 bases to trimming and J lost 0 bases, with 13 bases between them. The CDR3 contains 14 residues. Germline CDR1 is SGHRS and CDR2 is YFSETQ. The CDR3 is CASKVSGVSYEQYF. DNA of the CDR3: TGCGCCAGCAAGGTATCCGGGGTCTCCTACGAGCAGTACTTC.

This clone has only one observation. The genes are TRBV6-5 and TRBJ2-4; weak D call: TRBD2 (5 bases). The CDR3 sequence is 13 residues long. CDR1 and CDR2 (germline): MNHEY, SVGAGI. Trimming left V 8 bases short and J 4 bases short, with 12 bases between. The CDR3 DNA reads as TGTGCCAGCTATTCCGGGGTTAAAAACATTCAGTACTTC. It codes for CASYSGVKNIQYF.

This clone was seen only a few times. This chain uses TRBV7-2 with TRBJ2-2; TRBD2 is a possible D gene (6 bases). The CDR3 extends over 16 amino acids. The V and J ends lost 1 base and 5 bases respectively, with 14 bases between them. Per germline, CDR1 SGHTA and CDR2 FQGNSA. In nucleotides, the CDR3 is TGTGCCAGCAGCTTAGGTGGTGCTCGGGGGACCGGGGAGCTGTTTTTT. Its protein product is CASSLGGARGTGELFF.

This clone was seen only once. The chain recombines TRBV9 with TRBJ2-7, with D perhaps matching TRBD2 (6 bases). CDR3 length: 13 residues. Germline V gene sequence: CDR1 SGDLS, CDR2 YYNGEE. V shed 4 bases and J shed 6 bases, with 14 bases lying between them. The CDR3 here is CASSNVQGGEQYF. CDR3 bases: TGTGCCAGCAGCAACGTCCAGGGAGGCGAGCAGTACTTC.

Turning to this clone: Sequence at one end of the junction differs from germline and may be a read error. The chain links TRBV19 to TRBJ1-5, with a weak D call TRBD1 (5 bases). The CDR3 is 15 amino acids. From germline, CDR1 is LNHDA and CDR2 SQIVND (reference sequence). The CDR3 nucleotides read TGTGCCAGTAGTTTCAGAAGGGGTAGCAGTCAGCCCCAGCATTTT. As protein: CASSFRRGSSQPQHF.

The V gene is TRBV6-1, the J gene TRBJ2-7, with a tentative D call TRBD1 (6 bases). The CDR3 extends over 14 amino acids. The germline V gene has CDR1 MNHNS and CDR2 SASEGT. V was clipped by 6 bases and J by 1 base, with 13 bases between them. CDR3 coding DNA: TGTGCCAGCAGCGGACAGACCGATTCCTACGAGCAGTACTTC. The encoded protein is CASSGQTDSYEQYF.

V and J are TRBV6-1 and TRBJ2-3, with TRBD1 matching 7 bases. Germline V CDR1 and CDR2: MNHNS, SASEGT. The CDR3 has 14 residues. V lost 8 bases and J lost 0; bases outside the gene matches: 5. In DNA, the CDR3 is TGTGCCAGCGGACAGGCACCTAGCACAGATACGCAGTATTTT. Translating gives CASGQAPSTDTQYF.

The chain recombines TRBV6-1 with TRBJ2-7; 7 nucleotides align to TRBD1. J was trimmed by 3 bases and V by 4 bases; bases with no gene match: 3. The CDR3 is made up of 13 amino acids. Germline V lookup: CDR1 MNHNS, CDR2 SASEGT. CDR3 in amino acids: CASSVQGSYEQYF. CDR3 DNA sequence: TGTGCCAGCAGTGTACAGGGGAGCTACGAGCAGTACTTC.

The J gene is TRBJ1-1, the V gene TRBV5-6; D remains ambiguous. The germline V gene has CDR1 SGHDT and CDR2 YYEEEE. This CDR3 region has 15 residues. Deletions cut 4 bases from V and 3 bases from J, with 16 bases between. The CDR3 loop is CASSGLGGLDTEAFF. The DNA of the CDR3 is TGTGCCAGCAGCGGCCTTGGCGGGCTTGACACTGAAGCTTTCTTT.